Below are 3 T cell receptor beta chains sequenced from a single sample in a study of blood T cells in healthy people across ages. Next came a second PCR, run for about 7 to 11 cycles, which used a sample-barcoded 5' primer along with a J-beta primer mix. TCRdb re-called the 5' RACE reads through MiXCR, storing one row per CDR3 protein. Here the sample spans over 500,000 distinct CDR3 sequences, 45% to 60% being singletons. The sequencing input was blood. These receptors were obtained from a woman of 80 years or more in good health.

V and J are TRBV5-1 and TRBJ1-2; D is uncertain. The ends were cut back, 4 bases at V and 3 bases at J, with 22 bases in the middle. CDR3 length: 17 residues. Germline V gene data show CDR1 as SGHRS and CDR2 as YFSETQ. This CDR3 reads CASSPGRWVDGYYGYTF. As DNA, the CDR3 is TGCGCCAGCAGCCCGGGCCGTTGGGTGGACGGGTACTATGGCTACACCTTC.

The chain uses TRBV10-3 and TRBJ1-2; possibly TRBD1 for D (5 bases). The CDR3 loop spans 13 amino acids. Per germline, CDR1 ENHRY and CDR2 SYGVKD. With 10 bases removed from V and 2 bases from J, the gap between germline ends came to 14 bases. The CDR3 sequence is CASYGGSNYGYTF. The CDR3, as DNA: TGTGCCAGCTATGGGGGTTCAAACTATGGCTACACCTTC.

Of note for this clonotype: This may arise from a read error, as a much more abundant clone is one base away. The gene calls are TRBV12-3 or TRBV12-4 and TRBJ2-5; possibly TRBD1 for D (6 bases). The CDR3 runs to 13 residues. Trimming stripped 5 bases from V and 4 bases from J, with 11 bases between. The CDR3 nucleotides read TGTGCCAGCAGTGCCCCAGGGGTAGAGACCCAGTACTTC. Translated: CASSAPGVETQYF.